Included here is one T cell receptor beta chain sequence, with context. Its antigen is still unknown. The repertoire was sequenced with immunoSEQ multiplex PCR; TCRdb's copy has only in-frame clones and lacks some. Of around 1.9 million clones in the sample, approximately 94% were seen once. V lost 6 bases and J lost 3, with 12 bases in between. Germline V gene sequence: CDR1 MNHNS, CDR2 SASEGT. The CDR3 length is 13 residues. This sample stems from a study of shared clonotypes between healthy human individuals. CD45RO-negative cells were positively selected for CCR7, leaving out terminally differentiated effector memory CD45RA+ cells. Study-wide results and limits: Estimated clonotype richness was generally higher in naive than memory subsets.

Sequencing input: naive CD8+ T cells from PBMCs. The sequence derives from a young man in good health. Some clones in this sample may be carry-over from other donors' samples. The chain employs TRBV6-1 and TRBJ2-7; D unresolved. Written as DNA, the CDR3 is TGTGCCAGCAGGGCATCCTGGGACTACGAGCAGTACTTC. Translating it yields CASRASWDYEQYF.